The 28 T cell receptor beta chains in this list originate from one sample, sequenced in a study of blood T cells in healthy people across ages. Sample-barcoded 5' priming and a J-beta primer mix drove a second PCR of roughly 6 to 12 cycles. Each CDR3 protein is one row after TCRdb ran MiXCR on the 5' RACE reads. The table includes about 540,000 distinct CDR3 sequences, approximately 25% detected once. These same records also appear under a second study, on T cells of mothers and their children.

The sequenced sample was blood. Receptors were obtained from a boy aged 5-17 years in good health.

The rearrangement joins TRBV28 to TRBJ2-7, with unresolved D. The germline V gene has CDR1 MDHEN and CDR2 SYDVKM. The CDR3 loop spans 14 amino acids. Deletions cut 6 bases from V and 0 bases from J, with 12 bases between. CDR3 residues: CASSGWVSSYEQYF. Here the CDR3 DNA reads TGTGCCAGCAGCGGATGGGTGAGCTCCTACGAGCAGTACTTC.

The rearrangement uses TRBV5-1 and TRBJ2-5; D is perhaps TRBD2 (5 bases). The V and J ends lost 5 bases and 1 base respectively, with 9 bases between them. The germline V gene encodes CDR1 SGHRS and CDR2 YFSETQ. The CDR3 runs to 13 residues. In DNA form, the CDR3 reads TGCGCCAGCAGACTAGTACCCCAAGAGACCCAGTACTTC. Protein sequence: CASRLVPQETQYF.

V is TRBV4-3 and J is TRBJ2-1; TRBD2 aligns across 13 bases. J was trimmed by 7 bases and V by 0 bases; bases with no gene match: 12. The CDR3 spans 19 residues. CDR1 is LGHNA, CDR2 YSLEER, per germline. The CDR3 bases are TGCGCCAGCAGCCAAGATATCTTCCGACTAGCGGGGGGCAAAAATGAGCAGTTCTTC. This encodes CASSQDIFRLAGGKNEQFF.

The J gene is TRBJ2-7, the V gene TRBV7-9; TRBD1 might be the D (6 bases). Deletions cut 7 bases from V and 1 base from J, with 14 bases between. The length of the CDR3 is 14 residues. Germline V gives CDR1 SEHNR, CDR2 FQNEAQ (reference sequence). Written as DNA, the CDR3 is TGTGCCAGCATCAACTTGACAGGTTCCTACGAGCAGTACTTC. This codes for CASINLTGSYEQYF. Variable domain in full (rest from reference TRBV7-9 and TRBJ2-7): DTGVSQNPRHKITKRGQNVTFRCDPISEHNRLYWYRQTLGQGPEFLTYFQNEAQLEKSRLLSDRFSAERPKGSFSTLEIQRTEQGDSAMYLCASINLTGSYEQYFGPGTRLTVT.

This clonotype was seen a few times. The V gene is TRBV5-5, the J gene TRBJ1-5, with 7 bases aligning to TRBD1. V lost 3 bases to trimming and J lost 7 bases; unmatched junction nucleotides: 4. Germline CDR1 and CDR2: SGHKS and YYEKEE (reference sequence). This CDR3 comprises 13 residues. As DNA, the CDR3 is TGTGCCAGCAGCTGGGGACAGAACCAGCCCCAGCATTTT. Protein product: CASSWGQNQPQHF.

The J gene is TRBJ2-5, the V gene TRBV5-1; D assignment may be TRBD1 or TRBD2 (5 bases each). The germline V gene encodes CDR1 SGHRS and CDR2 YFSETQ. V dropped 4 bases and J dropped 5 bases, with 15 bases sitting between them. This CDR3 is built from 14 residues. DNA of the CDR3: TGCGCCAGCAGCCCGACGGACTGGGGGGAGACCCAGTACTTC. This sequence encodes CASSPTDWGETQYF.

This clonotype was seen a handful of times. The J gene is TRBJ2-1, the V gene TRBV10-3; D is undetermined. There are 14 residues in the CDR3. V dropped 4 bases and J dropped 0 bases, with 7 bases sitting between them. The germline gives CDR1 ENHRY, CDR2 SYGVKD. CDR3 region: CAISADSSYNEQFF. The CDR3, as DNA: TGTGCCATCAGTGCGGATTCCTCCTACAATGAGCAGTTCTTC.

The rearrangement links TRBV24-1 to TRBJ2-5; 8 bases align to TRBD2. There are 15 residues in the CDR3. Germline V gene lookup returns CDR1 KGHDR and CDR2 SFDVKD. V trimming: 5 bases; J trimming: 2 bases; junction bases outside the gene matches: 6. In DNA, the CDR3 is TGTGCCACCAGTGGTGTACTAGCGGATCAAGAGACCCAGTACTTC. Its translation is CATSGVLADQETQYF.

The V and J genes are TRBV5-1 and TRBJ2-4; TRBD1 agrees at 11 bases. The ends lost 6 bases at V and 9 bases at J; junction bases unmatched: 11. The CDR3 contains 15 residues. Germline CDR1 and CDR2: SGHRS and YFSETQ. DNA for the CDR3: TGCGCCAGCAACTTAAGGGGACAGGGGGGATCCATTCAGTACTTC. Protein sequence: CASNLRGQGGSIQYF.

This clonotype has a handful of counts. The J gene is TRBJ1-4, the V gene TRBV4-3; D ambiguous. V lost 0 bases and J 3 bases, leaving 11 bases between the germline ends. The germline V gene has CDR1 LGHNA and CDR2 YSLEER. The CDR3 has 16 amino acids. The CDR3 sequence is CASSQERTAPNEKLFF. CDR3 nucleotide sequence: TGCGCCAGCAGCCAAGAGAGAACAGCACCTAATGAAAAACTGTTTTTT.

The chain has TRBV9 and TRBJ2-3; 10 bases match TRBD2. Germline V gives CDR1 SGDLS, CDR2 YYNGEE. V lost 3 bases to trimming and J lost 4 bases; unmatched junction nucleotides: 14. This CDR3 spans 18 amino acids. The CDR3 nucleotides are TGTGCCAGCAGCGCCAATACTCTAGCGGGAGCGGGCGCAGATACGCAGTATTTT. Encoded protein: CASSANTLAGAGADTQYF. Using reference TRBV9 and TRBJ2-3 for the parts outside the CDR3, the full variable domain is DSGVTQTPKHLITATGQRVTLRCSPRSGDLSVYWYQQSLDQGLQFLIQYYNGEERAKGNILERFSAQQFPDLHSELNLSSLELGDSALYFCASSANTLAGAGADTQYFGPGTRLTVL.

This chain links TRBV27 with TRBJ2-3, with unresolved D. The length of the CDR3 is 15 residues. From germline, CDR1 is MNHEY and CDR2 SMNVEV (reference sequence). V gave up 0 bases and J gave up 1 base, with 8 bases separating them. CDR3 residues: CASSLSPTRTDTQYF. In nucleotides, the CDR3 is TGTGCCAGCAGTTTATCTCCGACTCGCACAGATACGCAGTATTTT.

This clonotype was found a few times. This rearrangement joins TRBV7-2 to TRBJ2-2; weak D call: TRBD2 (6 bases). Between the trimmed V and J ends, which lost 3 bases and 3 bases, there was a span of 11 bases. Germline V gene lookup returns CDR1 SGHTA and CDR2 FQGNSA. The CDR3 contains 15 residues. The CDR3 DNA reads TGTGCCAGCAGCTTTTCGGGGGTGGACACCGGGGAGCTGTTTTTT. Its protein product is CASSFSGVDTGELFF.

The chain links TRBV9 to TRBJ1-1; TRBD1 agrees at 11 bases. CDR3 length: 15 residues. The J segment lost 4 bases and the V segment lost 1 base, leaving 3 bases of the junction unmatched. Per the germline V gene, CDR1 is SGDLS and CDR2 is YYNGEE. CDR3 sequence reads: CASSVSGTGGTEAFF. CDR3 in DNA: TGTGCCAGCAGCGTATCCGGGACAGGGGGCACTGAAGCTTTCTTT. The whole variable domain, filled in from reference TRBV9 and TRBJ1-1, reads DSGVTQTPKHLITATGQRVTLRCSPRSGDLSVYWYQQSLDQGLQFLIQYYNGEERAKGNILERFSAQQFPDLHSELNLSSLELGDSALYFCASSVSGTGGTEAFFGQGTRLTVV.

This clonotype was found a few times. Relative to the germline gene, one junction end is altered; a read error may explain this. The rearrangement joins TRBV27 to TRBJ2-5; 10 bases match TRBD2. TRBJ2-1 matches the DNA end more closely, so the J call is doubtful. The CDR3 is 15 amino acids. CDR1 is MNHEY and CDR2 is SMNVEV in the germline V gene (reference sequence). CDR3 coding DNA: TGCGCCAGCAGGCGTCTAGCGGGGGATATATATGAGCAGTTCTTC. Translation gives CASRRLAGDIYEQFF.

The rearrangement joins TRBV4-3 to TRBJ2-5; D gene ambiguous. The end of the DNA fits TRBJ2-1 better, so the J call may be wrong. The CDR3 runs to 19 residues. In germline, CDR1 is LGHNA, CDR2 YSLEER. The CDR3 region is CASSQDRAGPWGSNNEQFF. The CDR3 coding sequence is TGCGCCAGCAGCCAAGACCGGGCCGGGCCTTGGGGATCAAACAATGAGCAGTTCTTC.

This clonotype was counted between two and nine times. The chain employs TRBV18 and TRBJ1-2; 8 bases agree with TRBD1. After removal of 3 bases from V and 6 bases from J, the junction contained 3 bases not matched to a gene. CDR1 is KGHSH, CDR2 LQKENI, per germline. The CDR3 length is 13 residues. Here the CDR3 DNA reads TGTGCCAGCTCACCGACAGGGGAAGATGGCTACACCTTC. This translates into CASSPTGEDGYTF. Variable domain in full (rest from reference TRBV18 and TRBJ1-2): NAGVMQNPRHLVRRRGQEARLRCSPMKGHSHVYWYRQLPEEGLKFMVYLQKENIIDESGMPKERFSAEFPKEGPSILRIQQVVRGDSAAYFCASSPTGEDGYTFGSGTRLTVV.

The chain employs TRBV4-3 and TRBJ2-5, with no clear D. The V and J ends lost 0 bases and 5 bases respectively, with 16 bases between them. CDR1 is LGHNA and CDR2 is YSLEER in the germline V gene. This CDR3 has 16 residues. CDR3 in amino acids: CASSQDQPTTWETQYF. DNA for the CDR3: TGCGCCAGCAGCCAAGACCAGCCCACCACCTGGGAGACCCAGTACTTC.

CDR3 sequence reads: CASSHSQTYGYTF. The CDR3 DNA reads TGCGCCAGCAGCCACTCCCAAACCTATGGCTACACCTTC. The chain is built from TRBV4-3 and TRBJ1-2; D remains unclear. The V end was cut by 3 bases, the J end by 4 bases, with 9 bases between. CDR1 is LGHNA, CDR2 YSLEER, per germline. The CDR3 loop spans 13 amino acids.

Here the CDR3 DNA reads TGTGCCAGCAGCTCCGGCCGGCCCCGGGATTCACCCCTCCACTTT. Its translation: CASSSGRPRDSPLHF. The chain employs TRBV3-1 and TRBJ1-6; D not certain. CDR3 size: 15 residues. V lost 5 bases to trimming and J lost 8 bases, with 16 bases between them. Germline CDR1 LGHDT, CDR2 YNNKEL (reference sequence).

This clonotype was seen a handful of times. This chain uses TRBV7-3 with TRBJ2-5; D is tentatively TRBD1 or TRBD2 (5 bases each). The DNA end favors TRBJ2-7, so the J call may be wrong. Germline CDR1 SGHTA, CDR2 FQGTGA. This CDR3 has 17 residues. CDR3 DNA: TGTGCCAGCAGCTTACGAGGTCAGGGAGAAGTGGTCTACGAGCAGTACTTC. Translated: CASSLRGQGEVVYEQYF.

This clonotype was counted only a few times. This CDR3 reads CASSPGTSGGGNYYEQYF. CDR3 coding DNA: TGTGCCAGCAGTCCCGGGACTAGCGGGGGAGGTAATTACTACGAGCAGTACTTC. V gene TRBV12-3 or TRBV12-4 combines with J gene TRBJ2-7, with 14 bases aligning to TRBD2. V was clipped by 5 bases and J by 3 bases; unmatched bases: 12. The CDR3 has 18 amino acids.

This rearrangement joins TRBV12-3 or TRBV12-4 to TRBJ2-7; TRBD1 matches at 8 bases. This CDR3 has 14 amino acids. The J segment lost 7 bases and the V segment lost 2 bases, leaving 7 bases of the junction unmatched. The CDR3 bases are TGTGCCAGCAGTTTATGGGACAGGAACTATGAGCAGTACTTC. Translated: CASSLWDRNYEQYF.

This clonotype was picked up a small number of times. The chain is built from TRBV7-3 and TRBJ2-6; D is perhaps TRBD2 (5 bases). The CDR3 contains 17 residues. Trimming pared 5 bases from V and 0 bases from J, leaving 14 bases between. Germline assignment: CDR1 SGHTA and CDR2 FQGTGA. CDR3 DNA sequence: TGTGCCAGCAGCCCGGCGGGCCTCTACTCTGGGGCCAACGTCCTGACTTTC. Translation gives CASSPAGLYSGANVLTF.

The chain recombines TRBV5-1 with TRBJ2-5; tentatively, D is TRBD2 (6 bases). The J call is uncertain, as TRBJ2-7 better fits the DNA end. This CDR3 has 15 amino acids. Germline CDR1 is SGHRS and CDR2 is YFSETQ. CDR3 in amino acids: CASSLRGLASYEQYF. CDR3 in DNA: TGCGCCAGCAGCTTACGGGGGTTAGCGTCCTACGAGCAGTACTTC.

V usage is TRBV7-9 and J usage is TRBJ2-3; a possible D gene is TRBD2 (5 bases). V was trimmed by 4 bases and J by 0 bases, leaving 14 bases between them. The germline V gene encodes CDR1 SEHNR and CDR2 FQNEAQ (reference sequence). CDR3 length: 16 amino acids. The CDR3 region is CASSSVSRTSTDTQYF. Written as DNA, the CDR3 is TGTGCCAGCAGCTCAGTTTCCCGGACTAGCACAGATACGCAGTATTTT.

This clonotype appeared a few times. The chain joins TRBV7-3 to TRBJ1-3, with 9 bases fitting TRBD1. CDR3 size: 13 residues. J was trimmed by 8 bases and V by 4 bases; bases with no gene match: 3. Germline values: CDR1 SGHTA, CDR2 FQGTGA. The CDR3 reads CASSSDRGDTIYF. The CDR3 bases are TGTGCCAGCAGCTCCGACAGGGGGGACACCATATATTTT.

The chain joins TRBV15 to TRBJ2-5, with 12 bases identical to TRBD2. The J call may not be correct, given that the DNA end is closer to TRBJ2-1. Germline V lookup: CDR1 LNHNV, CDR2 YYDKDF (reference sequence). CDR3 length: 15 residues. The CDR3 bases are TGTGCCACCAGCAGACTAGCGGGGGGGCTCTATGAGCAGTTCTTC. It translates to CATSRLAGGLYEQFF.